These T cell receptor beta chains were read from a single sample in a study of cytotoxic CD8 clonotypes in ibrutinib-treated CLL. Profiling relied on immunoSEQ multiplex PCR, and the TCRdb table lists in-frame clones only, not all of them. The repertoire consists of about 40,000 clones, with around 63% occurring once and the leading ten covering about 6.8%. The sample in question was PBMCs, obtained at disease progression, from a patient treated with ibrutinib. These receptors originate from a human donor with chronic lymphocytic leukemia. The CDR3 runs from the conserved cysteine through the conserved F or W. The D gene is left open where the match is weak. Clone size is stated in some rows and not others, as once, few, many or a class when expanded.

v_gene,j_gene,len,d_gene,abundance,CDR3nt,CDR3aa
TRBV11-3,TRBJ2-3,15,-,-,TGTGCCAGCAGCTTAGGAGGGCGGGACACAGATACGCAGTATTTT,CASSLGGRDTDTQYF
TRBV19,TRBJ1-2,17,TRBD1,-,TGTGCCAGTAGTATCGGACAGGGGGAAGGTTTTGCCTATGGCTACACCTTC,CASSIGQGEGFAYGYTF
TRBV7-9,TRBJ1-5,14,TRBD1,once,TGTGCCAGCAGCTATGCAGGGGGGGGTCAGCCCCAGCATTTT,CASSYAGGGQPQHF
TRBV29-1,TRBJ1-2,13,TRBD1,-,TGCAGCGTTTCTCAGGGCAGGGGGGATGGCTACACCTTC,CSVSQGRGDGYTF
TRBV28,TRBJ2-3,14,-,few,TGTGCCAGCAGCCGCGCCGGGTTCACAGATACGCAGTATTTT,CASSRAGFTDTQYF
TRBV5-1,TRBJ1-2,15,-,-,TGCGCCAGCAGCTTGGGGATGGGGGAAGTCTATGGCTACACCTTC,CASSLGMGEVYGYTF
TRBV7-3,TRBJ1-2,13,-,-,TGTGCCAGCAGCCTCGGCGGGAAGAGGGGCTACACCTTC,CASSLGGKRGYTF
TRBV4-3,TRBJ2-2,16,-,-,TGCGCCAGCAGCCAAGAAGCAGGGAGGAACACCGGGGAGCTGTTTTTT,CASSQEAGRNTGELFF
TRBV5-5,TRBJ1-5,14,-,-,TGTGCCAGCAGTTTTATGGTGGATAATCAGCCCCAGCATTTT,CASSFMVDNQPQHF
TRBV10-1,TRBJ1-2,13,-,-,TGCGCCAGCAGTGAATCGGGGAACTATGGCTACACCTTC,CASSESGNYGYTF
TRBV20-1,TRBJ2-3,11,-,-,TGCAGTGCTAGTAAGGCGGATACGCAGTATTTT,CSASKADTQYF
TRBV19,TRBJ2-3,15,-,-,TGTGCCAGTAGTATAGGTCAGGGCGGCACAGATACGCAGTATTTT,CASSIGQGGTDTQYF
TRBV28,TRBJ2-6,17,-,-,TGTGCCAGCAGTTTATCACCCGGGGGGCCCGGGGCCAACGTCCTGACTTTC,CASSLSPGGPGANVLTF
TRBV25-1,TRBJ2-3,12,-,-,TGTGCCAGCAGCCCGAGGGTCGATACGCAGTATTTT,CASSPRVDTQYF
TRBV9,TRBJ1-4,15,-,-,TGTGCCAGCAGCGTAGCTCAGGACTTGAGGGAAAAACTGTTTTTT,CASSVAQDLREKLFF
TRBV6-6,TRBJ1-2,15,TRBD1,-,TGTGCCAGCAGCATGACAGGGGGAACCAACTATGGCTACACCTTC,CASSMTGGTNYGYTF
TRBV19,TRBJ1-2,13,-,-,TGTGCCAGTAGTTTACAGCAGGTTCGTGGCTACACCTTC,CASSLQQVRGYTF
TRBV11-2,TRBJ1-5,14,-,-,TGTGCCAGCAGCCTGGACCGAGTGGATCAGCCCCAGCATTTT,CASSLDRVDQPQHF
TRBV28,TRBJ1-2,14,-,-,TGTGCCAGCAGTCCACCTGGCAGCAGAAGCGGCTACACCTTC,CASSPPGSRSGYTF
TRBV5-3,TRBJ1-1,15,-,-,TGTGCCAGAAGCTTGATCGGTTACATGAACACTGAAGCTTTCTTT,CARSLIGYMNTEAFF
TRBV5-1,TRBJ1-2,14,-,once,TGCGCCAGCAGCGCGGACGGCGCTAACTATGGCTTCACCTTC,CASSADGANYGFTF
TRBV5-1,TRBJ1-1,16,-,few,TGCGCCAGCAGTCCGACTGGACGGACTATGAACACTGAAGCTTTCTTT,CASSPTGRTMNTEAFF
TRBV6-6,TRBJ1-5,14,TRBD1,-,TGTGCCAGCACCGGGACAGCCGCCGGGTATCCCCAGCATTTT,CASTGTAAGYPQHF
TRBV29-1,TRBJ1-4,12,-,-,TGCAGCGTTGGGGCAACTAATGAAAAACTGTTTTTT,CSVGATNEKLFF
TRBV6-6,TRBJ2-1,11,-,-,TGTGCCAGCAGCAGGGGCGGTGAGCAGTTCTTC,CASSRGGEQFF
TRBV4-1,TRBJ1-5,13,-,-,TGCGCCAGCAGCCCGGGGCCGAATCAGCCCCAGCATTTT,CASSPGPNQPQHF
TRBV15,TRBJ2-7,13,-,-,TGTGCCACCAGCAGAGATTCAACTCGGGAGCAGTACTTC,CATSRDSTREQYF
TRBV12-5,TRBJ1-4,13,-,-,TGTGCTAGTGGACCGGGACAATATGAAAAACTGTTTTTT,CASGPGQYEKLFF
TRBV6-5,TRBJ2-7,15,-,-,TGTGCCAGCCGAGTCGCGGACAGATCGACCTACGAGCAGTACTTC,CASRVADRSTYEQYF
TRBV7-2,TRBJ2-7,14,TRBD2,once,TGTGCCAGCAGCCCTAGCGGGGGCCCCTACGAGCAGTACTTC,CASSPSGGPYEQYF
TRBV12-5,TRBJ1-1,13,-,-,TGTGCTAGTGGTTTGACTACGGCCACTGAAGCTTTCTTT,CASGLTTATEAFF
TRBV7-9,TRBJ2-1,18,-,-,TGTGCCAGCAGCTTTTTTATGGGTGACAGTAGCTCCTACAATGAGCAGTTCTTC,CASSFFMGDSSSYNEQFF
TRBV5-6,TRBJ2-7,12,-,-,TGTGCCAGCAGCTTGTTAAATTCCGAGCAGTACTTC,CASSLLNSEQYF
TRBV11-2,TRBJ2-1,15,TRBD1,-,TGTGCCAGCAGCCGGGGACAGGGGGCTATCAATGAGCAGTTCTTC,CASSRGQGAINEQFF
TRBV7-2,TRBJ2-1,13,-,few,TGTGCCAGCAGCTTAGACCGGTCGAATGAGCAGTTCTTC,CASSLDRSNEQFF
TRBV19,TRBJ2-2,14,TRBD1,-,TGTGCCAGTACAGGGACAGGGCAGGCCGGGGAGCTGTTTTTT,CASTGTGQAGELFF
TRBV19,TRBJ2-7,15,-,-,TGTGCCAGTAGTATAGTTGGGGGAGCCCTCGCCGAGCAGTACTTC,CASSIVGGALAEQYF
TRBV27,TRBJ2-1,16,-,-,TGTGCCAGCAGTTTATTGTGGGACGCGACCCACAATGAGCAGTTCTTC,CASSLLWDATHNEQFF
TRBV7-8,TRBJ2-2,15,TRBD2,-,TGTGCCAGCAGCTTAGAGACTAGCCTGTCCGGGGAGCTGTTTTTT,CASSLETSLSGELFF